These 22 T cell receptor beta chains came from one sample sequenced in a study of CD4 T cells in relation to SARS-CoV-2 and coronaviruses. The assay was immunoSEQ multiplex PCR, and TCRdb's table has in-frame clones only and misses some. Of 35,000 to 40,000 clones in the sample, approximately 90% were seen once. The sample consisted of memory CD4+ T cells from PBMCs. The receptors come from an adult with COVID-19.

This sequence joins TRBV18 and TRBJ2-2; D gene unclear. The CDR3 extends over 14 amino acids. CDR1 is KGHSH, CDR2 LQKENI, per germline. V was cut by 1 base and J by 6 bases, with 9 bases left in between. The CDR3 DNA sequence: TGTGCCAGCTCACCACGGCCCGAGGCCGGGGAGCTGTTTTTT. Its translation: CASSPRPEAGELFF.

V and J are TRBV28 and TRBJ2-5; the match to TRBD1 covers 10 bases. Germline V CDR1 and CDR2: MDHEN, SYDVKM. Trimming cost V 6 bases and J 5 bases; bases outside gene matches: 6. This CDR3 is built from 14 residues. This chain's CDR3 is CASRKTGGDETQYF. The CDR3, as DNA: TGTGCCAGCAGGAAGACAGGGGGCGACGAGACCCAGTACTTC.

The J gene is TRBJ1-2, the V gene TRBV5-1, with 8 nucleotides matching TRBD1. Germline V gene lookup returns CDR1 SGHRS and CDR2 YFSETQ. The CDR3 spans 15 residues. The junction had 12 bases not matched to a gene; V was cut back by 4 bases and J by 7 bases. The chain's CDR3 is CASSGGQGKASGYTF. In DNA form, the CDR3 reads TGCGCCAGCAGCGGAGGACAGGGAAAAGCCTCTGGCTACACCTTC.

J is TRBJ2-6 and V is TRBV9; D may be TRBD2 (6 bases). The CDR3 has 16 residues. Germline V gives CDR1 SGDLS, CDR2 YYNGEE. V was clipped by 4 bases and J by 0 bases, with 11 bases between them. Written as DNA, the CDR3 is TGTGCCAGCAGCCTAAGGCGGGGCTCTGGGGCCAACGTCCTGACTTTC. Protein sequence: CASSLRRGSGANVLTF.

The chain joins TRBV11-1 to TRBJ2-3; D uncertain. Trimming took off 5 bases at V and 1 base at J, with 7 bases between the two ends. This CDR3 contains 13 residues. Germline assignment: CDR1 SGHAT and CDR2 FQDESV (reference sequence). The CDR3 coding sequence is TGTGCCAGCAGCCCCCTGGGCACAGATACGCAGTATTTT. Its translation: CASSPLGTDTQYF.

The chain carries TRBV29-1 and TRBJ1-1; perhaps TRBD1 as D (5 bases). Germline V lookup: CDR1 SQVTM, CDR2 ANQGSEA. This CDR3 region has 13 residues. V was shortened by 7 bases and J by 5 bases, with 17 bases between the two germline ends. For the CDR3, the DNA is TGCAGCGCCCTGGGGGGGGGACGGACTGAAGCTTTCTTT. It is translated as CSALGGGRTEAFF.

The V and J genes are TRBV19 and TRBJ1-5; D possibly corresponds to TRBD1 (5 bases). V lost 11 bases and J lost 0, with 14 bases in between. Per germline, CDR1 LNHDA and CDR2 SQIVND (reference sequence). CDR3 length: 14 amino acids. The DNA for the CDR3 is TGTGCCGTTGGAGGGGCAGTTAGCAATCAGCCCCAGCATTTT. The encoded protein is CAVGGAVSNQPQHF.

This clone was seen a single time. The chain recombines TRBV5-1 with TRBJ2-1; 7 bases line up with TRBD1. Germline CDR1 and CDR2: SGHRS and YFSETQ. The trim removed 0 bases at V and 7 bases at J, leaving 7 bases unmatched. This CDR3 has 15 amino acids. The CDR3 DNA reads as TGCGCCAGCAGCTTGGTGACAGGGTCTACGAATGAGCAGTTCTTC. Amino acids: CASSLVTGSTNEQFF.

The chain links TRBV5-1 to TRBJ1-2; 9 bases fit TRBD1. V lost 0 bases, J lost 5 bases, and 5 bases stayed unmatched. Germline V gene sequence: CDR1 SGHRS, CDR2 YFSETQ. This CDR3 has 15 residues. Here the CDR3 DNA reads TGCGCCAGCAGCTTGGAGGGACAGGGCGTGTATGGCTACACCTTC. Translated, it gives CASSLEGQGVYGYTF.

J is TRBJ1-1 and V is TRBV6-6; possible D gene TRBD1, 6 bases. The CDR3 extends over 13 amino acids. The germline V gene has CDR1 MNHNY and CDR2 SVGAGI (reference sequence). Trimming removed 2 bases from V and 7 bases from J, with 11 bases in between. The CDR3 DNA is TGTGCCAGCAGTTACCCGGACAGCCGTGAAGCTTTCTTT. Protein product: CASSYPDSREAFF.

The chain uses TRBV6-1 and TRBJ1-5, with D tentatively TRBD1 (5 bases). The CDR3 totals 16 residues. The germline gives CDR1 MNHNS, CDR2 SASEGT. The V and J ends lost 3 bases and 1 base respectively, with 13 bases between them. CDR3 coding DNA: TGTGCCAGCAGTGAGCAGGGCGCGAGGAGCAATCAGCCCCAGCATTTT. Protein: CASSEQGARSNQPQHF.

V usage is TRBV4-3 and J usage is TRBJ2-5, with D possibly TRBD2 on 7 matching bases. The V end lost 0 bases, the J end lost 1 base, and 15 bases lay between the germline ends. This CDR3 is 17 amino acids long. Germline CDR1 is LGHNA and CDR2 is YSLEER. CDR3 nucleotide sequence: TGCGCCAGCAGCCAAGAGGCGAGGGGGGGGCGCCAAGAGACCCAGTACTTC. Translated, it gives CASSQEARGGRQETQYF.

This chain uses TRBV5-1 with TRBJ1-5; TRBD1 matches at 8 bases. This CDR3 has 13 amino acids. Germline V lookup: CDR1 SGHRS, CDR2 YFSETQ. The V and J ends lost 0 bases and 7 bases, in that order; junction bases with no gene match: 0. CDR3 sequence (DNA): TGCGCCAGCAGCTTGGGGACAGGGCAGCCCCAGCATTTT. The encoded protein is CASSLGTGQPQHF. Variable domain in full (rest from reference TRBV5-1 and TRBJ1-5): KAGVTQTPRYLIKTRGQQVTLSCSPISGHRSVSWYQQTPGQGLQFLFEYFSETQRNKGNFPGRFSGRQFSNSRSEMNVSTLELGDSALYLCASSLGTGQPQHFGDGTRLSIL.

Only one count was recorded for this clone. Here the CDR3 reads CASSRRGLNEQFF. The CDR3 bases are TGTGCCAGCAGCCGGAGGGGGCTGAATGAGCAGTTCTTC. The genes are TRBV3-1 (or the pseudogene TRBV3-2) and TRBJ2-1; D possibly corresponds to TRBD1 (7 bases). The CDR3 sequence is 13 residues long. CDR1 and CDR2 (germline): LGHDT, YNNKEL (reference sequence). Trimming took 4 bases from V and 7 from J, leaving 11 bases between them.

The CDR3 coding sequence is TGTGCCAGCAGCTTTGATTGGACAGCTAATGAAAAACTGTTTTTT. Residues: CASSFDWTANEKLFF. V usage is TRBV7-9 and J usage is TRBJ1-4; weak D call: TRBD1 (6 bases). The germline CDR1 and CDR2 sequences are SEHNR and FQNEAQ (reference sequence). The length of the CDR3 is 15 residues. The germline V and J ends were trimmed by 3 bases and 3 bases, with 11 bases remaining between them.

The chain couples TRBV28 to TRBJ2-7; 8 bases are a match to TRBD1. CDR1 and CDR2 from the germline V gene are MDHEN and SYDVKM. The CDR3 has 15 residues. The trim removed 3 bases at V and 1 base at J, leaving 5 bases unmatched. CDR3 sequence (DNA): TGTGCCAGCAGTTTTAGTGACAGGGGATCCTACGAGCAGTACTTC. This translates into CASSFSDRGSYEQYF. Complete variable domain (other parts from reference TRBV28 and TRBJ2-7): DVKVTQSSRYLVKRTGEKVFLECVQDMDHENMFWYRQDPGLGLRLIYFSYDVKMKEKGDIPEGYSVSREKKERFSLILESASTNQTSMYLCASSFSDRGSYEQYFGPGTRLTVT.

The V gene is TRBV30, the J gene TRBJ2-7, with D possibly matching TRBD2 (6 bases). CDR3 length: 14 amino acids. Germline CDR1 is GTSNPN and CDR2 is SVGIG (reference sequence). The germline V and J ends were trimmed by 8 bases and 4 bases, with 21 bases remaining between them. CDR3 bases: TGTGCCGGAAAGAGTCTTGGGAGGCCGTACGAGCAGTACTTC. This sequence encodes CAGKSLGRPYEQYF. The variable domain in full, completed from reference TRBV30 and TRBJ2-7, reads SQTIHQWPATLVQPVGSPLSLECTVEGTSNPNLYWYRQAAGRGLQLLFYSVGIGQISSEVPQNLSASRPQDRQFILSSKKLLLSDSGFYLCAGKSLGRPYEQYFGPGTRLTVT.

CDR3 amino acids: CASSLGTATGELFF. CDR3 DNA sequence: TGTGCCAGCAGCTTAGGGACAGCGACCGGGGAGCTGTTTTTT. The chain couples TRBV7-9 to TRBJ2-2; maybe TRBD1 (6 bases). CDR3 length equals 14 residues. The germline V and J ends were trimmed by 1 base and 5 bases, with 8 bases remaining between them. The germline V gene encodes CDR1 SEHNR and CDR2 FQNEAQ (reference sequence).

The J gene is TRBJ1-2, the V gene TRBV10-1; D uncertain. This CDR3 is built from 12 residues. V lost 10 bases, J lost 3 bases, and 12 bases lay in between. The germline V gene has CDR1 WNHNN and CDR2 SYGVQD (reference sequence). This CDR3 is CAIPDIDYGYTF. The CDR3 nucleotides are TGCGCCATTCCCGACATCGACTATGGCTACACCTTC.

The chain combines TRBV19 with TRBJ2-3, with a tentative D call TRBD2 (6 bases). CDR3 length: 15 amino acids. V lost 5 bases, J lost 1 base, and 13 bases lay in between. Germline loops: CDR1 LNHDA, CDR2 SQIVND (reference sequence). Here the CDR3 reads CASSVIAARTDTQYF. The CDR3 region has the DNA TGTGCCAGTAGTGTGATAGCGGCTCGCACAGATACGCAGTATTTT.

This chain uses TRBV18 with TRBJ1-6; no reliable D call. Germline CDR1 is KGHSH and CDR2 is LQKENI. This CDR3 spans 14 amino acids. V lost 4 bases and J 5 bases, leaving 9 bases between the germline ends. The CDR3 loop is CASSQYSDNSPLHF. The CDR3 DNA reads as TGTGCCAGCTCACAATACAGCGATAATTCACCCCTCCACTTT.

The V and J genes are TRBV6-5 and TRBJ1-2; D is perhaps TRBD1 (5 bases). The CDR3 is 12 residues long. V was cut by 8 bases and J by 4 bases, with 11 bases left in between. Germline CDR1 is MNHEY and CDR2 is SVGAGI. The CDR3: CASGRGFYGYTF. CDR3 DNA: TGTGCCAGCGGGAGGGGCTTCTATGGCTACACCTTC.